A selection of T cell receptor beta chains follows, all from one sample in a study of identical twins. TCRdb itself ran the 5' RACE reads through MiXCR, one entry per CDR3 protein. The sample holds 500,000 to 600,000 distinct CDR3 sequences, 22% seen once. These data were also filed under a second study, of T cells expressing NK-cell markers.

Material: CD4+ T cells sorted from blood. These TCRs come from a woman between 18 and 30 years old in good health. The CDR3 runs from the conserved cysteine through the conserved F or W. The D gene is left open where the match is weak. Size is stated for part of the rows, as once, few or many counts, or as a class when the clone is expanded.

cdr3_aa: CASSYEFPNTDTQYF
cdr3_nt: TGTGCCAGCAGTTATGAGTTTCCAAACACAGATACGCAGTATTTT
j_call: TRBJ2-3
clone_size: .
d_call: .
v_call: TRBV12-3/TRBV12-4

cdr3_aa: CAWSMGVISYEQYF
cdr3_nt: TGTGCCTGGAGTATGGGAGTAATCTCCTACGAGCAGTACTTC
j_call: TRBJ2-7
clone_size: .
d_call: .
v_call: TRBV30

cdr3_aa: CASSRSPGTVAKNIQYF
cdr3_nt: TGTGCCAGCAGCCGATCTCCGGGGACGGTAGCCAAAAACATTCAGTACTTC
j_call: TRBJ2-4
clone_size: .
d_call: .
v_call: TRBV3-1

cdr3_aa: CASSLSGLAGNTQYF
cdr3_nt: TGTGCCAGCAGCTTATCAGGACTAGCGGGGAATACGCAGTATTTT
j_call: TRBJ2-3
clone_size: few
d_call: TRBD2
v_call: TRBV11-2

cdr3_aa: CSASQSMNTEAFF
cdr3_nt: TGCAGTGCTAGTCAAAGTATGAACACTGAAGCTTTCTTT
j_call: TRBJ1-1
clone_size: .
d_call: .
v_call: TRBV20-1

cdr3_aa: CATSPRSASGTYNEQFF
cdr3_nt: TGTGCCACCAGCCCCCGTTCGGCTAGCGGGACATACAATGAGCAGTTCTTC
j_call: TRBJ2-1
clone_size: .
d_call: TRBD2
v_call: TRBV24-1

cdr3_aa: CASSLRRGTDTQYF
cdr3_nt: TGTGCCAGCAGCTTAAGGAGGGGCACAGATACGCAGTATTTT
j_call: TRBJ2-3
clone_size: few
d_call: .
v_call: TRBV7-3

cdr3_aa: CASSLSRNTGELFF
cdr3_nt: TGTGCCAGCAGCTTAAGCAGGAACACCGGGGAGCTGTTTTTT
j_call: TRBJ2-2
clone_size: .
d_call: .
v_call: TRBV7-3

cdr3_aa: CASTQGVAGLQETQYF
cdr3_nt: TGTGCCAGCACTCAAGGAGTGGCGGGGCTCCAAGAGACCCAGTACTTC
j_call: TRBJ2-5
clone_size: .
d_call: .
v_call: TRBV3-1

cdr3_aa: CASSLVGGPGIQYF
cdr3_nt: TGTGCCAGCAGCTTAGTGGGGGGACCGGGCATTCAGTACTTC
j_call: TRBJ2-4
clone_size: .
d_call: .
v_call: TRBV11-2